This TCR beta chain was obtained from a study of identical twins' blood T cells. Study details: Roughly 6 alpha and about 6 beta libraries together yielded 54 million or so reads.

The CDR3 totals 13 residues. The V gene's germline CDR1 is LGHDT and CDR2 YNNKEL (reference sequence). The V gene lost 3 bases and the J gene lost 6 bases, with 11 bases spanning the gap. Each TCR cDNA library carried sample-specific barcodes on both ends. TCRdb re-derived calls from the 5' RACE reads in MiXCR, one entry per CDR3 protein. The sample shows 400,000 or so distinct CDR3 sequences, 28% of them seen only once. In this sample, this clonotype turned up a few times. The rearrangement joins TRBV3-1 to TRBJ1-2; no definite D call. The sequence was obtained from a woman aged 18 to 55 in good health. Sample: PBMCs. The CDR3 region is CASSHWGTDGYTF. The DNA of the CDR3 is TGTGCCAGCAGCCACTGGGGTACAGATGGCTACACCTTC.